The present T cell receptor (beta chain) was sequenced within a study of response to subunit inactivated influenza vaccine. Regarding the study as a whole: The authors offered the suggestion that each seasonal influenza vaccination recruits few new T cells.

Comments on this clonotype: Its antigen is currently unknown.

This CDR3 region has 15 residues. Germline values: CDR1 MGHRA, CDR2 YSYEKL. The ends lost 7 bases at V and 7 bases at J; junction bases unmatched: 9. A single record per CDR3 protein comes from TCRdb applying MiXCR to the RT-PCR reads. Among 400,000 to 650,000 distinct CDR3 sequences listed, 6% to 9% were seen once. The input for sequencing was PBMCs from blood, taken 23 months after vaccination. The chain carries TRBV4-1 and TRBJ2-7, with 14 bases matching TRBD2. The source of this sequence is a man between 50 and 75 years old who received an inactivated influenza vaccine. The DNA for the CDR3 is TGCGCCAGCACCCTTGGACTAGCGGGAGGTTCTGAGCAGTACTTC. It specifies CASTLGLAGGSEQYF.